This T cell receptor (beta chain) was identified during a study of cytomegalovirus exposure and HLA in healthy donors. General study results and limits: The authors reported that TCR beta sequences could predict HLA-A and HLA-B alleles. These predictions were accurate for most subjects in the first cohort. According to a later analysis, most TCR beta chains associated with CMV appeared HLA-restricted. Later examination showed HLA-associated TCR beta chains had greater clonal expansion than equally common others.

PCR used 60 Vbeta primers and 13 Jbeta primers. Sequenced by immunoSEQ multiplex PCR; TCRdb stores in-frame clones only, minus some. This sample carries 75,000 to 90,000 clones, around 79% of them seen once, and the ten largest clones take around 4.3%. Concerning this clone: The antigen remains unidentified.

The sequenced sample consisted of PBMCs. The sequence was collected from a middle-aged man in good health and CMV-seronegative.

CDR3 bases: TGTGCCAGTAGTATCCTGGCGGGGAATCAGCCCCAGCATTTT. This codes for CASSILAGNQPQHF. The chain is built from TRBV19 and TRBJ1-5; D unclear. The CDR3 extends over 14 amino acids. The V gene's germline CDR1 is LNHDA and CDR2 SQIVND (reference sequence). Trimming took 3 bases from V and 4 from J, leaving 10 bases between them. Filled out from reference TRBV19 and TRBJ1-5, the complete variable domain reads DGGITQSPKYLFRKEGQNVTLSCEQNLNHDAMYWYRQDPGQGLRLIYYSQIVNDFQKGDIAEGYSVSREKKESFPLTVTSAQKNPTAFYLCASSILAGNQPQHFGDGTRLSIL.